This T cell receptor (beta chain) was sequenced in a study of cytomegalovirus exposure and HLA in healthy donors. Overall study context: T cells numbering around 180 million yielded roughly 120 million unique TCR beta sequences in an earlier analysis. Study-level results: As a later analysis showed, a missense DCLRE1C variant was linked to trimming of TCR beta V- and J-genes. Whilst most TCR sequences proved rare, a subset of public TCRs occurred across many donors. Accurate HLA-A and HLA-B prediction from TCR beta sequences was reported for most subjects.

This CDR3 spans 17 amino acids. As for this clone: Its antigen is still unknown.

The PCR was carried out with 60 Vbeta primers and 13 Jbeta primers. Data came from immunoSEQ multiplex PCR; TCRdb stores just in-frame clones and leaves some out. Among 150,000 or so clones listed, just under 80% were seen once. J is TRBJ2-6 and V is TRBV21-1; the table's D call, TRBD1, has no DNA check behind it. TRBV21-1 is shown as a pseudogene. The TCR comes from a man aged 18-30 years in good health and CMV-seropositive. The sequencing sample was made of PBMCs. CDR3 protein: CASSSLPPSSGANVLTF. CDR3 nucleotides: TGTGCCAGCAGCAGCCTTCCCCCCAGCTCTGGGGCCAACGTCCTGACTTTC.